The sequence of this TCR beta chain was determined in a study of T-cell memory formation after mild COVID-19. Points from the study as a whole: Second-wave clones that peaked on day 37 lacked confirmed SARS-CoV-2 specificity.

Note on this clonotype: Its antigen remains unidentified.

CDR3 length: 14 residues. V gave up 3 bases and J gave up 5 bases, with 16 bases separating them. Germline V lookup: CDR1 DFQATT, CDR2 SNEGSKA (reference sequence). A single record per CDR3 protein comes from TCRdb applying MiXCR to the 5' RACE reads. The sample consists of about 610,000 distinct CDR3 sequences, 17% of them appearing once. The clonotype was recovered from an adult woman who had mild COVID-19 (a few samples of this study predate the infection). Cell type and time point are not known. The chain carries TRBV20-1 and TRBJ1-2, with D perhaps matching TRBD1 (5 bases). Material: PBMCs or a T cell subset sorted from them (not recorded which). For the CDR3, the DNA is TGCAGTGCTAGTGATGGCGGGGGGTCATATGGCTACACCTTC. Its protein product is CSASDGGGSYGYTF.